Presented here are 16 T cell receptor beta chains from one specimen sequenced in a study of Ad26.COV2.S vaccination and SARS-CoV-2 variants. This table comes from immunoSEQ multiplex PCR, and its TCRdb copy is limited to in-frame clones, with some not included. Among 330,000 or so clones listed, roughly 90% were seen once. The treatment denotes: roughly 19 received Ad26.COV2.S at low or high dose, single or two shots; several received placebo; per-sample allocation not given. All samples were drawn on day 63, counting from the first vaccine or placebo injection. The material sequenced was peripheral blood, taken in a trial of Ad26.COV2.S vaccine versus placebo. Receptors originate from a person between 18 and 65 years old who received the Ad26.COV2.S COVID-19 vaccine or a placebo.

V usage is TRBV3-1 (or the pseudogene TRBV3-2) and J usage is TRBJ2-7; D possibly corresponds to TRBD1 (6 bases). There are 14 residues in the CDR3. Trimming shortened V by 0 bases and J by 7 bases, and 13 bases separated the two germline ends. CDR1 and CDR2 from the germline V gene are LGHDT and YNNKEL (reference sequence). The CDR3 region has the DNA TGTGCCAGCAGCCAAGATTTATGGGGGCTGGAGCAGTACTTC. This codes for CASSQDLWGLEQYF.

CDR3 sequence (DNA): TGTGCCAGCAGCTTGGGACAGGATCATTCACCCCTCCACTTT. Residues: CASSLGQDHSPLHF. V and J are TRBV7-2 and TRBJ1-6; 8 nucleotides agree with TRBD1. The CDR3 length is 14 residues. With 3 bases clipped from V and 8 bases from J, the junction kept 3 bases outside the gene matches. Per the germline V gene, CDR1 is SGHTA and CDR2 is FQGNSA.

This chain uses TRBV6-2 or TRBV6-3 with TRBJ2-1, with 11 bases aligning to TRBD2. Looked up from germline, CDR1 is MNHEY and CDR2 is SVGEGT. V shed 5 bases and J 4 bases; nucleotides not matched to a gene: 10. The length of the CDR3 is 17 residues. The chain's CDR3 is CASSKRLAGQPYNEQFF. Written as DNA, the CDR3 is TGTGCCAGCAGTAAACGACTAGCGGGGCAGCCTTACAATGAGCAGTTCTTC.

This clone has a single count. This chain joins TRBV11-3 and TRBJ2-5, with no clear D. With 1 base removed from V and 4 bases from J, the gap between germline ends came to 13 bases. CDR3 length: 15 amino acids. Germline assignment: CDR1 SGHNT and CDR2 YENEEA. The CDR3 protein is CASSLAGPRGETQYF. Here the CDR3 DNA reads TGTGCCAGCAGCTTAGCGGGTCCACGAGGAGAGACCCAGTACTTC.

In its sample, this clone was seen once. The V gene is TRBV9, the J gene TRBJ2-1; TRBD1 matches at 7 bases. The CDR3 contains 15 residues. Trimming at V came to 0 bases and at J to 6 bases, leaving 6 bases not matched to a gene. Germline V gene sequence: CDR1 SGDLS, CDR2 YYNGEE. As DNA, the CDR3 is TGTGCCAGCAGCGTAGGGGACAGTCTCCCCAATGAGCAGTTCTTC. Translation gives CASSVGDSLPNEQFF.

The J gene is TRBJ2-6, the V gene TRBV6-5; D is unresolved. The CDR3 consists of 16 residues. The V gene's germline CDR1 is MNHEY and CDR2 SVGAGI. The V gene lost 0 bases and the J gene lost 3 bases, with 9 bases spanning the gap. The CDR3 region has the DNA TGTGCCAGCAGTTACTCTATAGGGTATGGGGCCAACGTCCTGACTTTC. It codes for CASSYSIGYGANVLTF.

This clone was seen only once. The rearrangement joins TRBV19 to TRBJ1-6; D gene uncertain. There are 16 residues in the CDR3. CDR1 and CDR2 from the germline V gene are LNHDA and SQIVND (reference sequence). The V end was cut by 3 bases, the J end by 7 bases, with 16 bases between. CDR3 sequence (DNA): TGTGCCAGTAGTATCCGGGCAGATACTTGGAATTCACCCCTCCACTTT. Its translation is CASSIRADTWNSPLHF.

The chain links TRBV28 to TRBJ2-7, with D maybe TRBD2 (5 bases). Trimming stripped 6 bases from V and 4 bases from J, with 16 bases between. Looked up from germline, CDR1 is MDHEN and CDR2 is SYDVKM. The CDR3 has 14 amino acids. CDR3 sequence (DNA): TGTGCCAGCAGCCCCGTGGACTTGCTATACGAGCAGTACGTC. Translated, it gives CASSPVDLLYEQYV.

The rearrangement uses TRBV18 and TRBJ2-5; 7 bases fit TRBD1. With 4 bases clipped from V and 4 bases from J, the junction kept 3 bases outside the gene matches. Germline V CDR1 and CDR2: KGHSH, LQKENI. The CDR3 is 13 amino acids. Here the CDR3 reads CASSLTGVETQYF. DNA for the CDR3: TGTGCCAGCTCACTTACAGGGGTAGAGACCCAGTACTTC.

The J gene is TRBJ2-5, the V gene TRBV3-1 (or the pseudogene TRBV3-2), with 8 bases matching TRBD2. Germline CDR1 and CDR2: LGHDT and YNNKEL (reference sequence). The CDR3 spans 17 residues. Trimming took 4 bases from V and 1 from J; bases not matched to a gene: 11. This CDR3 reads CASSPEGSGGTQETQYF. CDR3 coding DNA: TGTGCCAGCAGCCCCGAGGGTTCGGGGGGGACCCAAGAGACCCAGTACTTC.

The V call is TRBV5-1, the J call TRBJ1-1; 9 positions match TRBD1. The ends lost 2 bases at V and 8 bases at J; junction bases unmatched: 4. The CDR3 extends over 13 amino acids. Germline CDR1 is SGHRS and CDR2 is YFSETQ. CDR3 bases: TGCGCCAGCAGCTTATACAGGGGGCCGGAAGCTTTCTTT. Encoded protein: CASSLYRGPEAFF.

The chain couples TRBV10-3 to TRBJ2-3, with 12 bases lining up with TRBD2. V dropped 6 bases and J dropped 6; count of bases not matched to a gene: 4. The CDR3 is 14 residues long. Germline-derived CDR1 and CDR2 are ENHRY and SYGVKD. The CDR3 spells CAIRRTSGMDTQYF. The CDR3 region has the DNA TGTGCCATCAGGAGGACTAGCGGGATGGATACGCAGTATTTT.

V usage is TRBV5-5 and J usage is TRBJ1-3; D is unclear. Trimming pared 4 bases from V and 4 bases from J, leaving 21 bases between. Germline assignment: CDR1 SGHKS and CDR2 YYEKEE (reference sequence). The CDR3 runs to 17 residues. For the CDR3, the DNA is TGTGCCAGCAGCCCGGAGGTCGGATTCCTGCCCGGAAACACCATATATTTT. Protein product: CASSPEVGFLPGNTIYF.

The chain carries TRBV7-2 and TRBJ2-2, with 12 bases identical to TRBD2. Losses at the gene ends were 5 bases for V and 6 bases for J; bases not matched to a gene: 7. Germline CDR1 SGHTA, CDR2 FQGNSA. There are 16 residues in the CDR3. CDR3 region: CASSHGLAGRSGELFF. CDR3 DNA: TGTGCCAGCAGCCACGGACTAGCGGGACGGTCCGGGGAGCTGTTTTTT.

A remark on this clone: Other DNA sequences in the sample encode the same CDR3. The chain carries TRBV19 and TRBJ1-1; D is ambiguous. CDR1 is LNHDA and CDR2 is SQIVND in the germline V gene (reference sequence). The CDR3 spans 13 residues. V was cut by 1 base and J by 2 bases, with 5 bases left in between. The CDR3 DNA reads TGTGCCAGTAGTATAGCCGCCAACACTGAAGCTTTCTTT. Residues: CASSIAANTEAFF.

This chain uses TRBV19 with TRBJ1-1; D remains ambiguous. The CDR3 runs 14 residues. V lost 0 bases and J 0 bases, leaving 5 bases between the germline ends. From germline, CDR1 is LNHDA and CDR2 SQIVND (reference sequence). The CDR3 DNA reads TGTGCCAGTAGTATAGATCTCGTGAACACTGAAGCTTTCTTT. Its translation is CASSIDLVNTEAFF.